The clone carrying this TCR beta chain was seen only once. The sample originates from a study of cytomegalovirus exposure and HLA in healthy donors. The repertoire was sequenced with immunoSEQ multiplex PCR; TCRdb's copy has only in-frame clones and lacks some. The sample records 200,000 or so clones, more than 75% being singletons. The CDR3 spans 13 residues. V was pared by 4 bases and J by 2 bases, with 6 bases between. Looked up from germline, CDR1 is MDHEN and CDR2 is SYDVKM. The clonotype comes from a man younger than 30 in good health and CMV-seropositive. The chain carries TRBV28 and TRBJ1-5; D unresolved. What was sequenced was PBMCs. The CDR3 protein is CASSWARNQPQHF. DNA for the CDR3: TGTGCCAGCAGTTGGGCCCGCAATCAGCCCCAGCATTTT.